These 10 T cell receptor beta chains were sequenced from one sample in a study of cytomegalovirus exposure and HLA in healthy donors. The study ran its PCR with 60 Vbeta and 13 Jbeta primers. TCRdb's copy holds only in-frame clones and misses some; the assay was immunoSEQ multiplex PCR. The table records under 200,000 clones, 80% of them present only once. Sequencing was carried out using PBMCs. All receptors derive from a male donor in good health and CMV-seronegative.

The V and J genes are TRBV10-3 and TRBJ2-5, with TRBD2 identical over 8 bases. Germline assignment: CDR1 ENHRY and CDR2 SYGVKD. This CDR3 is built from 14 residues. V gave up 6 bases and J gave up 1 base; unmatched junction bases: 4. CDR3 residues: CAIRTAGGQETQYF. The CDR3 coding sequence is TGTGCCATCAGGACGGCGGGGGGCCAAGAGACCCAGTACTTC.

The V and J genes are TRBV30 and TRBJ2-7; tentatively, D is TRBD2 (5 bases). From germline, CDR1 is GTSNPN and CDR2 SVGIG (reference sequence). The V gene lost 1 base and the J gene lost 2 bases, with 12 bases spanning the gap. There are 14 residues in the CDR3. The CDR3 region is CAWSGRGNTYEQYF. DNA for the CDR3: TGTGCCTGGAGTGGCCGGGGAAACACCTACGAGCAGTACTTC. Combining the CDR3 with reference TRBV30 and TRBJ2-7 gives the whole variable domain SQTIHQWPATLVQPVGSPLSLECTVEGTSNPNLYWYRQAAGRGLQLLFYSVGIGQISSEVPQNLSASRPQDRQFILSSKKLLLSDSGFYLCAWSGRGNTYEQYFGPGTRLTVT.

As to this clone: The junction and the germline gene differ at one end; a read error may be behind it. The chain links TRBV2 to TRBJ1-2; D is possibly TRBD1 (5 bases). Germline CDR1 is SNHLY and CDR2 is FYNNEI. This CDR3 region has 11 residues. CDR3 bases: TGTGCCAGCAAGGGGTACTATGGCCACACCTTC. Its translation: CASKGYYGHTF.

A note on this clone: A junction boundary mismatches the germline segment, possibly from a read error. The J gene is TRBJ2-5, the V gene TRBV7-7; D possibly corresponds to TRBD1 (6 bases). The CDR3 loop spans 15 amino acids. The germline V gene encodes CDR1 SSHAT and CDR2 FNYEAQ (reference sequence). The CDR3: CASSPHTTGQETQYF. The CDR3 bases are TGTGCTAGCAGCCCTCATACGACAGGCCAAGAGACCCAGTACTTC.

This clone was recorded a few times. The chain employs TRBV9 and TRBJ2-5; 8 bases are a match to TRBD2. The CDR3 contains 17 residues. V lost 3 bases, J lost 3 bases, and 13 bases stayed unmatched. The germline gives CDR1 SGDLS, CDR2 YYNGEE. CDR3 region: CASSEMGRGALEETQYF. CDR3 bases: TGTGCCAGCAGCGAGATGGGGCGGGGGGCCCTGGAAGAGACCCAGTACTTC.

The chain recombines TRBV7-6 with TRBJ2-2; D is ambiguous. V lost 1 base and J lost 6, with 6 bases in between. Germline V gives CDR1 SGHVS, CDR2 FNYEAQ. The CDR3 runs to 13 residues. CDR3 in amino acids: CASSLGAPGELFF. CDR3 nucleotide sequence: TGTGCCAGCAGCTTAGGGGCTCCCGGGGAGCTGTTTTTT.

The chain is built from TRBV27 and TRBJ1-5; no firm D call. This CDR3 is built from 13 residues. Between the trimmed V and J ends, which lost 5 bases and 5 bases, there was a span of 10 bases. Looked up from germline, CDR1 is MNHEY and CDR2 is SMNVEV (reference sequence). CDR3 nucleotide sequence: TGTGCCAGCAGTCCCCCCGGGTATCAGCCCCAGCATTTT. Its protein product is CASSPPGYQPQHF.

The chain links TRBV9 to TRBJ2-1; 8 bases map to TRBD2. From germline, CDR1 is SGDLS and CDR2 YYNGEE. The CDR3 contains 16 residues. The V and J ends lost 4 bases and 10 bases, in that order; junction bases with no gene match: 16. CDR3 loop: CASSFQAGGLLDEQFF. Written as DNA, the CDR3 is TGTGCCAGCAGCTTCCAGGCGGGGGGACTGCTAGACGAGCAGTTCTTC.

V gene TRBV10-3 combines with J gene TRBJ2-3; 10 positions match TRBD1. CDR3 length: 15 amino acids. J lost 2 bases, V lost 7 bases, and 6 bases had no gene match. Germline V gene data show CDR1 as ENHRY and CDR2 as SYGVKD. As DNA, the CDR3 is TGTGCCATCACCCAGGGACAGGGGAACACAGATACGCAGTATTTT. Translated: CAITQGQGNTDTQYF.

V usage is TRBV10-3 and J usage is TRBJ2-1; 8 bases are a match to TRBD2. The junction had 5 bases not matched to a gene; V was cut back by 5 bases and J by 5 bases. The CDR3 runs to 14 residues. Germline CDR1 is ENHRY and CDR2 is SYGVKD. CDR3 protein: CAISPGLENNEQFF. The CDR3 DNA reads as TGTGCCATCAGTCCGGGACTAGAGAACAATGAGCAGTTCTTC.